These 15 T cell receptor beta chains originate from one sample sequenced in a study of T cell responses to AZD1222 COVID-19 vaccine. Clones were read by immunoSEQ multiplex PCR, and TCRdb kept only the in-frame ones, dropping some. The sample yields approximately 110,000 clones, about 90% seen once. The source material was peripheral blood, sampled on day 0 of AZD1222 vaccination. Source of these receptors: an adult in good health.

The rearrangement uses TRBV6-1 and TRBJ1-2; D call uncertain. CDR3 size: 13 residues. Germline V gives CDR1 MNHNS, CDR2 SASEGT. V gave up 3 bases and J gave up 0 bases, with 5 bases separating them. The CDR3 DNA follows: TGTGCCAGCAGTGAGCGGTCTAACTATGGCTACACCTTC. Its protein product is CASSERSNYGYTF.

The gene calls are TRBV2 and TRBJ1-2; D is perhaps TRBD1 (5 bases). The CDR3 is 13 residues long. V lost 4 bases to trimming and J lost 4 bases, with 10 bases between them. Germline CDR1 SNHLY, CDR2 FYNNEI. The CDR3 region is CASSVKGTYGYTF. The CDR3 bases are TGTGCCAGCAGTGTAAAAGGGACCTATGGCTACACCTTC.

The CDR3 is CATSDPRTSGGTDTQYF. The CDR3 DNA follows: TGTGCCACCAGTGACCCCCGTACTAGCGGGGGGACAGATACGCAGTATTTT. This chain joins TRBV24-1 and TRBJ2-3, with 12 bases fitting TRBD2. The CDR3 sequence is 17 residues long. Germline CDR1 is KGHDR and CDR2 is SFDVKD. V shed 4 bases, J shed 3 bases, and the junction held 7 bases outside the gene matches.

The chain has TRBV7-8 and TRBJ2-7; D not resolved. V was trimmed by 5 bases and J by 6 bases, leaving 11 bases between them. Looked up from germline, CDR1 is SGHVS and CDR2 is FQNEAQ. The CDR3 sequence is 12 residues long. The CDR3 loop is CASSRTYVEQYF. The CDR3 DNA is TGTGCCAGCAGCCGGACCTATGTCGAGCAGTACTTC.

The rearrangement uses TRBV24-1 and TRBJ2-7, with 7 bases identical to TRBD1. Germline-derived CDR1 and CDR2 are KGHDR and SFDVKD. This CDR3 comprises 14 residues. After removal of 4 bases from V and 4 bases from J, the junction contained 6 bases not matched to a gene. The CDR3 loop reads CATSDRDSLYEQYF. Written as DNA, the CDR3 is TGTGCCACCAGTGACCGGGACAGCCTTTACGAGCAGTACTTC.

This sequence joins TRBV29-1 and TRBJ2-4; D is ambiguous. This CDR3 comprises 12 residues. Germline lookup yields CDR1 SQVTM and CDR2 ANQGSEA. V shed 7 bases and J shed 0 bases, with 7 bases lying between them. The chain's CDR3 is CSAELAKNIQYF. CDR3 bases: TGCAGCGCCGAATTAGCCAAAAACATTCAGTACTTC.

V is TRBV11-2 and J is TRBJ2-7, with TRBD1 matching 8 bases. CDR1 SGHAT and CDR2 FQNNGV come from the germline V gene. This CDR3 comprises 15 residues. Germline trimming cut 1 base from V and 3 bases from J; bases unmatched to any gene: 5. This chain's CDR3 is CASSLGVTGDYEQYF. CDR3 nucleotide sequence: TGTGCCAGCAGCTTAGGGGTGACAGGGGACTACGAGCAGTACTTC.

This clone was picked up one time. The chain employs TRBV5-1 and TRBJ2-3, with 7 positions matching TRBD1. The germline CDR1 and CDR2 sequences are SGHRS and YFSETQ. The V and J ends lost 5 bases and 3 bases, in that order; junction bases with no gene match: 3. CDR3 length: 13 residues. The CDR3 DNA reads TGCGCCAGCAGACAGGGGCCGACAGATACGCAGTATTTT. Residues: CASRQGPTDTQYF.

The chain combines TRBV19 with TRBJ2-6, with D perhaps matching TRBD1 or TRBD2 (6 bases each). Trimming removed 7 bases at V and 2 bases at J, with 15 bases between. Germline V gene data show CDR1 as LNHDA and CDR2 as SQIVND (reference sequence). This CDR3 region has 16 residues. CDR3 amino acids: CASTSGGGAGANVLTF. CDR3 sequence (DNA): TGTGCCAGTACCTCAGGAGGGGGAGCTGGGGCCAACGTCCTGACTTTC.

The rearrangement links TRBV5-6 to TRBJ1-2; tentative D call: TRBD1 (6 bases). The CDR3 is made up of 14 amino acids. V was clipped by 1 base and J by 5 bases, with 12 bases between them. The germline V gene has CDR1 SGHDT and CDR2 YYEEEE. CDR3 region: CASSLRGARYGYTF. CDR3 nucleotides: TGTGCCAGCAGCTTGAGGGGGGCGCGATATGGCTACACCTTC.

The rearrangement joins TRBV11-2 to TRBJ2-5; no clear D. Per germline, CDR1 SGHAT and CDR2 FQNNGV. V was clipped by 3 bases and J by 1 base, with 6 bases between them. The CDR3 length is 13 residues. The CDR3 reads CASSFGSQETQYF. The CDR3 bases are TGTGCCAGCAGCTTCGGCAGCCAAGAGACCCAGTACTTC.

This chain uses TRBV4-3 with TRBJ1-1; D ambiguous. The germline gives CDR1 LGHNA, CDR2 YSLEER. The CDR3 sequence is 16 residues long. The ends were cut back, 0 bases at V and 0 bases at J, with 11 bases in the middle. CDR3 sequence (DNA): TGCGCCAGCAGCCAAGATGTTGTCAGGATGAACACTGAAGCTTTCTTT. Residues: CASSQDVVRMNTEAFF.

The V call is TRBV7-9, the J call TRBJ2-5; D remains ambiguous. The CDR3 covers 13 residues. CDR1 is SEHNR and CDR2 is FQNEAQ in the germline V gene (reference sequence). Trimming removed 5 bases at V and 1 base at J, with 8 bases between. Here the CDR3 reads CASSPDTQETQYF. CDR3 nucleotide sequence: TGTGCCAGCAGCCCCGATACCCAAGAGACCCAGTACTTC.

The V gene is TRBV19, the J gene TRBJ1-5; D is undetermined. V lost 3 bases and J lost 3, with 6 bases in between. CDR1 and CDR2 from the germline V gene are LNHDA and SQIVND (reference sequence). This CDR3 has 13 residues. CDR3 sequence reads: CASSIRDNQPQHF. CDR3 in DNA: TGTGCCAGTAGTATCCGGGACAATCAGCCCCAGCATTTT. Complete variable domain (other parts from reference TRBV19 and TRBJ1-5): DGGITQSPKYLFRKEGQNVTLSCEQNLNHDAMYWYRQDPGQGLRLIYYSQIVNDFQKGDIAEGYSVSREKKESFPLTVTSAQKNPTAFYLCASSIRDNQPQHFGDGTRLSIL.

The rearrangement uses TRBV24-1 and TRBJ1-5; possibly TRBD1 for D (5 bases). The V and J ends lost 5 bases and 3 bases respectively, with 7 bases between them. The CDR3 has 13 residues. Germline lookup yields CDR1 KGHDR and CDR2 SFDVKD. CDR3 DNA: TGTGCCACCAGTGGACAGCCCAATCAGCCCCAGCATTTT. Its protein product is CATSGQPNQPQHF.